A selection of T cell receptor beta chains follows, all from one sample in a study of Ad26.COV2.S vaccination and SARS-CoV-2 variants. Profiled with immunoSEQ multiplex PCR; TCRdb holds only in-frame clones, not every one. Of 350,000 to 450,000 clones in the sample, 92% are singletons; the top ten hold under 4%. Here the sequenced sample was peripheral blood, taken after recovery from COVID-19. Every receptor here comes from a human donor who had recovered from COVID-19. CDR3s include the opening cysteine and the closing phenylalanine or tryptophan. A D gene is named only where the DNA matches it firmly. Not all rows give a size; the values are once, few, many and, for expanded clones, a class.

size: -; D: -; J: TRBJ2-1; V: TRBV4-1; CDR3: CASSQDLRGNNEQFF; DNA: TGCGCCAGCAGCCAAGATTTGAGAGGGAACAATGAGCAGTTCTTC
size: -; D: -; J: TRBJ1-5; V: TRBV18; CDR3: CASSPSGSNQPQHF; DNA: TGTGCCAGCTCCCCGTCGGGTAGCAATCAGCCCCAGCATTTT
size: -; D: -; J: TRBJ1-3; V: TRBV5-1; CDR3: CASSLTGIGNTIYF; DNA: TGCGCCAGCAGCCTCACAGGGATCGGAAACACCATATATTTT
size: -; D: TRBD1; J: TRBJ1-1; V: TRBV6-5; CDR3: CASRNRQGLNTEAFF; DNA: TGTGCCAGTAGGAATAGACAGGGTCTGAACACTGAAGCTTTCTTT
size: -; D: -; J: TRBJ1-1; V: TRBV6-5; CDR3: CASSYESLNTEAFF; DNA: TGTGCCAGCAGTTACGAATCTCTGAACACTGAAGCTTTCTTT
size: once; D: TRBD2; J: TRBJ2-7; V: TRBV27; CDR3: CAIGASGGPAYEQYF; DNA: TGTGCCATCGGGGCTAGCGGGGGGCCAGCCTACGAGCAGTACTTC
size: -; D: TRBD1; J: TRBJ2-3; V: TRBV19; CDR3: CASSIIDRVGDTQYF; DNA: TGTGCCAGTAGTATAATCGACAGGGTGGGCGATACGCAGTATTTT
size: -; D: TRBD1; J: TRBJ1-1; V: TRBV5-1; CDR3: CASSTHRGWGTEAFF; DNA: TGCGCCAGCAGCACTCACAGGGGCTGGGGCACTGAAGCTTTCTTT
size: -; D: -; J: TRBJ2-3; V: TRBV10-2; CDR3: CASRKVTSTDTQYF; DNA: TGCGCCAGCAGAAAAGTTACTAGCACAGATACGCAGTATTTT
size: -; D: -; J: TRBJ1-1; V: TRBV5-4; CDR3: CASSPSVSDTEAFF; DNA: TGTGCCAGCAGCCCCTCGGTATCGGATACTGAAGCTTTCTTT
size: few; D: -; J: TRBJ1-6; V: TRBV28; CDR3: CASGMSVPLHF; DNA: TGTGCCAGTGGGATGTCGGTTCCCCTCCACTTT
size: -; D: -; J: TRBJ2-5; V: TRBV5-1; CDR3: CASSLTGSEETQYF; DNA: TGCGCCAGCAGCTTAACAGGGTCGGAAGAGACCCAGTACTTC
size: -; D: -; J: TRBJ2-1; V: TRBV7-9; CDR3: CASSSLAHNEQFF; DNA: TGTGCCAGCAGCTCGCTAGCTCACAATGAGCAGTTCTTC